This entry is about one TCR beta chain. Its antigen has not been determined. The input lacks base qualities; no much larger clone sits a single base away. CDR1 and CDR2 are drawn from the germline V gene: SQVTM, ANQGSEA. The CDR3 starts with the cysteine, ends with the phenylalanine, and has 15 residues. Left in the record is the CDR3 DNA by itself, 45 bases read in frame from the first base. The junction shows trimming of 4 bases on V and 4 bases on J, plus 19 bases between the germline ends. The receptor library was made with the immunoSEQ multiplex PCR assay. A mixture of 60 forward primers for TCR Vbeta segments and 13 reverse primers for TCR Jbeta segments was used in the multiplex PCR. Amplification of the CDR3 region of rearranged TCR beta genes was performed with a multiplex PCR assay on genomic DNA. Amplified TCR beta libraries were sequenced as 87-base-pair reads on the Illumina HiSeq System. As for how the authors treated the data: In a later analysis, some 80 million unique TCR beta chains were counted across the roughly 670 repertoires, and some 10 million of these chains were shared by at least two donors. Raw reads were error-corrected and collapsed into unique sequences with a nearest-neighbor algorithm that merged closely related sequences to remove PCR and sequencing errors. CDR3 sequences were aligned to IMGT reference sequences to assign V, D and J gene segments. For a sequence to be retained, a match of at least six nucleotides was required to both a V gene segment and a J gene segment. Rearrangements were classified as productive when the CDR3 lacked stop codons and remained in frame with V and J, and all other rearrangements were classified as non-productive. Following IMGT convention, CDR3 was defined as the stretch from the second conserved V-encoded cysteine up to the conserved J-encoded phenylalanine. In an earlier analysis of around 640 of the donors, sequences lacking an unambiguous match to a single V gene segment were excluded. In an earlier analysis of roughly 600 of the donors, a V segment was called functional when productive rearrangements were above 56.7%, and segregating when the standard deviation between donors exceeded 5%. A statistical classification framework was developed to diagnose cytomegalovirus status using the catalog of TCR beta chain sequences. A later analysis assigned V and J genes by comparing TCR nucleotide sequences with IMGT/GENE-DB human TR gene sequences. A later analysis assigned CDR3 sequences and most-parsimonious VDJ recombination scenarios with the TCRdist pipeline. In a later analysis, every TCR beta chain was defined by the combination of its CDR3 amino acid sequence and its V-gene family, and reads without a unique V-gene family were dropped. As a way to deal with suspected cross-contamination and a sequencing artifact, a later analysis dropped hundreds of nucleotide sequences that were highly shared and had low generation probability. For each public chain, a later analysis derived a clonal expansion index from normalized ranks of inferred template counts within each repertoire. A later analysis computed generation probabilities with a VDJ recombination model fitted to out-of-frame rearrangements, and checked the results against IGoR. In a later analysis, hypergeometric tests were used to score TCR-TCR, TCR-HLA and TCR-CMV co-occurrence, with a repertoire-size bias correction applied to TCR pairs. To estimate false discovery rates, a later analysis permuted the HLA or CMV assignments 20 times. In a later analysis, co-occurring TCRs were grouped with DBSCAN, and TCRdist sequence similarity was added when clustering was performed within HLA-allele-positive subsets. Repertoires with fewer than 30,000 or more than 120,000 public chains were left out of co-occurrence clustering, as were five repertoires with anomalous nucleotide sharing. In TCRdb, the immuneACCESS table is reduced to in-frame sequences with V and J assigned. These tables do not hold every clone; where another copy was compared, an unresolved V gene accounts for under half, and the others remain unexplained. V, J and clone size derive from that table, while D and trimming were established from the DNA sequence. For this sample the table gives 200,000 or so clones, of which more than 75% were detected only once. 6.5% of the sample rests with the top ten.

In total, roughly 710 healthy bone marrow donors made up the cohort. At the time of sampling, every cohort member was nominally healthy, though immune exposures that went unrecorded were likely present. The donor tested CMV seropositive, placing the donor among the roughly 270 seropositive members of the cohort. Each donor provided a peripheral blood sample, and peripheral blood mononuclear cells were used for TCR beta sequencing. The Qiagen DNeasy Blood Extraction Kit was used to extract genomic DNA from the blood cell samples. This sample was taken from a study of cytomegalovirus exposure and HLA in healthy donors listed by TCRdb under 2017. At the level of the whole study: According to an earlier analysis of 587 of the donors, about 179 million T cells yielded 120 million or so unique TCR beta sequences and about 280 Gb of sequence data. An early release that covered roughly 600 HLA-typed donors contained approximately 300 gigabases of sequencing data and around 80 million unique TCR sequences. Of the 398 genotyped donors, roughly 80% fell in the genetic ancestry cluster associated with self-reported Caucasian donors. The study aimed to test whether cataloging public T cell receptors could reveal signatures of past pathogen exposure. The study used immunosequencing to profile the T cell repertoires of approximately 640 subjects and linked those repertoires to cytomegalovirus serostatus. In addition to the first cohort of roughly 670 subjects, a separate validation cohort of around 110 different subjects was used. The study combined high-throughput TCR immunosequencing, statistical association of individual TCRs with disease status, and machine learning to predict cytomegalovirus infection status. A later analysis re-examined previously published TCR beta repertoires from roughly 720 donors and added high-resolution HLA genotyping to investigate patterns of TCR occurrence. Rather than using new phenotypic data, the later analysis identified candidate immune exposures from TCR beta sequences and from how often those sequences occurred across donors. An earlier analysis of 587 of the donors used high-throughput TCR beta sequencing to judge whether each TCR beta V gene segment behaved as functional or pseudogenic. Alongside the repertoire data, information on donor age, sex, ethnicity and CMV serostatus was compiled. A later genetic analysis used genome-wide SNP genotypes for about 60% of the roughly 700 donors, treating that subset as a discovery cohort. Every repertoire in the discovery cohort had been generated on one and the same sequencing platform. HLA typing included class I and class II loci at four-digit resolution. The number of donors typed differed by locus, with about 629-640 for A, B, C, DRB1 and DQB1, roughly 520 for DQA1, 600 to 610 for DPA1, and some 440 for DPB1. Several DR-DQ haplotypes were treated as single units for association and clustering because of strong linkage in the cohort. Among some 400 genotyped donors of the cohort, an average of about 220,000 unique TCR beta nucleotide sequences was sequenced per donor, of which about 19% were non-productive.

Results and caveats for the whole study, not just this receptor: Broadly in line with IMGT annotations, most TCR beta V segments showed up in productive rearrangements about 87% or about 30% of the time in an earlier analysis of several hundred of the donors. Most CMV-associated TCR beta chains appeared to be HLA-restricted in a later analysis, and the HLA associations seemed to be driven largely by CMV exposure. In a later genetic analysis, a missense DCLRE1C variant was associated with V-gene and J-gene trimming of TCR beta chains, and the association was replicated in an independent cohort. Around 16 rarely observed V segments, including chromosome 9 orphons, were excluded from the earlier analysis of some 590 of the donors because counts were too low. The only immune exposure information available for the cohort was CMV serostatus. Cytomegalovirus status was reported to be diagnosed by the classifier with high specificity and sensitivity in both the original and validation cohorts. When HLA alleles, especially DR and DQ, strongly co-occurred, TCR associations were difficult to assign to individual alleles. Because HLA typing was unavailable for some donors at each locus, only the typed subset was used in association tests. A few of the identified cytomegalovirus-associated TCR beta chains were confirmed in vitro to be specific for cytomegalovirus antigens. The study listed approximately 150 TCR beta chains as associated with cytomegalovirus. In a later analysis, around 17,000 TCR beta sequences were associated with specific HLA alleles at a false discovery rate of 0.05. According to the authors, the approach could potentially be generalized to other disease states and immunological phenotypes. Correlated functional status among segregating V segments might reflect linkage disequilibrium, but an unknown experimental factor could not be ruled out. A cluster of highly shared sequence variants was judged likely to be a technical artifact of the sequencing pipeline. Most TCR sequences were seen in very few donors, while some public TCRs were found in many individuals. Several of the top co-occurrence clusters appeared to be linked to parvovirus B19, influenza, CMV and Epstein-Barr virus, according to a later analysis. The cohort was sequenced for TCR beta chains only, and without alpha or paired-chain data the features that could be detected were limited. According to a later analysis, TCR association rates differed among HLA loci, with DRB1 alleles showing the most associated TCRs and HLA-C alleles showing the fewest. Some IMGT-functional V segments, including TRBV6-2 and TRBV6-3, could not be distinguished by the 87-base-pair reads and were therefore excluded. Sequencing depth was assumed to be roughly uniform across donors in the presence/absence analyses, though that assumption may not hold. According to a later genetic analysis, donors in an Asian-associated ancestry cluster had fewer N-insertions in productive TCRs than the approximately 610-donor mean. In a later analysis, HLA-associated TCR beta chains were found to be more clonally expanded and to have lower generation probabilities than equally common non-associated chains. A further reported finding was that TCR beta sequences accurately predicted the HLA-A and HLA-B alleles for most subjects in the first cohort.

The origin of this receptor is a woman aged 45-65 years in good health and CMV-seropositive. The specimen sequenced was PBMCs. The V and J genes are TRBV29-1 and TRBJ1-1; the D gene is perhaps TRBD1, on 5 matching bases. In nucleotide form, the sequence is TGCAGCGTTGCTGGGATCGGGGGGAAGGGCACTGAAGCTTTCTTT. This codes for CSVAGIGGKGTEAFF.